This is a list of T cell receptor beta chains from one sample in a study of T-cell reconstitution after alpha-beta-depleted transplantation in children. TCRdb fed the PCR reads into MiXCR, producing one record per CDR3 protein. Of 200,000 to 250,000 distinct CDR3 sequences in the sample, about a tenth were seen once. The sample here was PBMCs from the stem cell graft donor, taken from the stem cell graft. Source of these receptors: a human donor who donated a stem cell graft to a child with acute lymphoblastic leukemia. CDR3s include the opening cysteine and the closing phenylalanine or tryptophan. The order of the fields is CDR3 length, J gene, D gene, V gene, clone size, CDR3 protein, CDR3 DNA. The D gene is left open where the match is weak. Part of the rows lack a size; the others show once, few, many or a class for expanded clones.

13	TRBJ1-1	-	TRBV10-3	few	CAITNREGTEAFF	TGTGCCATCACTAACAGGGAAGGGACTGAAGCTTTCTTT
14	TRBJ1-2	-	TRBV7-9	-	CASSLGVGNYGYTF	TGTGCCAGCAGCTTAGGCGTGGGAAACTATGGCTACACCTTC
14	TRBJ2-7	TRBD2	TRBV5-6	many	CASSLGRGKTEQYF	TGTGCCAGCAGCTTAGGGCGGGGGAAAACCGAGCAGTACTTC
15	TRBJ1-1	-	TRBV4-2	-	CASSQEQSMNTEAFF	TGTGCCAGCAGCCAAGAACAGAGTATGAACACTGAAGCTTTCTTT
17	TRBJ2-1	TRBD2	TRBV3-1	few	CASSQRGSGGHYNEQFF	TGTGCCAGCAGCCAACGAGGGTCGGGGGGGCACTACAATGAGCAGTTCTTC
16	TRBJ2-2	TRBD1	TRBV5-1	few	CASSFAGQGYTGELFF	TGCGCCAGCAGCTTCGCGGGACAGGGTTACACCGGGGAGCTGTTTTTT
15	TRBJ2-7	TRBD2	TRBV4-2	-	CASSSPTSGPYEQYF	TGTGCCAGCAGCTCCCCCACTAGCGGGCCCTACGAGCAGTACTTC
14	TRBJ2-1	TRBD2	TRBV5-1	-	CASSFGTSDNEQFF	TGCGCCAGCAGCTTCGGGACTAGTGACAATGAGCAGTTCTTC
18	TRBJ1-1	-	TRBV7-9	many	CASSPGSAKGRMNTEAFF	TGTGCCAGCAGCCCCGGCTCCGCCAAGGGGCGGATGAACACTGAAGCTTTCTTT
14	TRBJ2-3	-	TRBV7-2	many	CASSLGQPADTQYF	TGTGCCAGCAGCTTGGGTCAACCCGCAGATACGCAGTATTTT
14	TRBJ2-7	-	TRBV6-1	many	CASRQMSSSYEQYF	TGTGCCAGCAGACAAATGTCTAGCTCCTACGAGCAGTACTTC
14	TRBJ1-2	-	TRBV30	few	CAWSVMTGSYGYTF	TGTGCCTGGAGTGTAATGACTGGATCCTATGGCTACACCTTC
14	TRBJ2-5	-	TRBV24-1	few	CATSDSRGWETQYF	TGTGCCACCAGTGATTCCAGGGGTTGGGAGACCCAGTACTTC
15	TRBJ1-1	TRBD1	TRBV10-3	few	CAISAWDRLNTEAFF	TGTGCCATCAGCGCCTGGGACAGATTGAACACTGAAGCTTTCTTT
13	TRBJ1-5	-	TRBV3-1	few	CASSQVSSQPQHF	TGTGCCAGCAGCCAAGTTTCCTCCCAGCCCCAGCATTTT
14	TRBJ1-5	-	TRBV20-1	many	CSARDPQGNQPQHF	TGCAGTGCTAGAGATCCACAGGGCAATCAGCCCCAGCATTTT
14	TRBJ2-1	-	TRBV4-1	few	CASSPDDRWDEQFF	TGCGCCAGCAGCCCGGACGACAGGTGGGATGAGCAGTTCTTC
14	TRBJ1-1	-	TRBV3-1	-	CASSQDMTNTEAFF	TGTGCCAGCAGCCAAGATATGACGAACACTGAAGCTTTCTTT
12	TRBJ2-7	-	TRBV4-2	few	CASSQDRYEQYF	TGTGCCAGCAGCCAAGACCGGTACGAGCAGTACTTC
13	TRBJ1-2	TRBD1	TRBV18	few	CASSRRDRDGYTF	TGTGCCAGCTCTCGACGGGACAGGGATGGCTACACCTTC
15	TRBJ2-7	-	TRBV5-1	-	CASSSLEGRDNEQYF	TGCGCCAGCAGCTCCCTGGAGGGTAGGGACAACGAGCAGTACTTC
16	TRBJ2-3	TRBD2	TRBV11-2	few	CASSLVLAGASDTQYF	TGTGCCAGCAGCTTAGTACTAGCGGGGGCGTCAGATACGCAGTATTTT
14	TRBJ2-3	TRBD2	TRBV2	few	CASRTGGTTDTQYF	TGTGCCAGCAGGACGGGGGGAACCACAGATACGCAGTATTTT
13	TRBJ1-1	-	TRBV10-1	-	CASSDDLNTEAFF	TGCGCCAGCAGTGATGACTTGAACACTGAAGCTTTCTTT
13	TRBJ1-3	-	TRBV19	few	CASTIGSGNTIYF	TGTGCCAGTACGATCGGCAGCGGAAACACCATATATTTT
16	TRBJ2-1	-	TRBV7-2	many	CASSLAGGALYNEQFF	TGTGCCAGCAGCTTAGCGGGTGGGGCGCTTTACAATGAGCAGTTCTTC
16	TRBJ2-7	-	TRBV6-1	few	CASSPTLRQVPDEQYF	TGTGCCAGCAGTCCGACTCTGCGTCAGGTTCCTGACGAGCAGTACTTC
11	TRBJ2-5	-	TRBV5-1	-	CASSNQETRYF	TGCGCCAGCAGTAACCAAGAGACCCGGTACTTC
14	TRBJ1-2	TRBD1	TRBV7-9	few	CASSALTGDGGYTF	TGTGCCAGCAGCGCCCTGACAGGGGACGGTGGCTACACCTTC
16	TRBJ2-7	TRBD1	TRBV7-2	-	CASSLAETGLSYEQYF	TGTGCCAGCAGCTTAGCAGAGACAGGGTTGTCCTACGAGCAGTACTTC
13	TRBJ2-1	TRBD1	TRBV6-2/TRBV6-3	many	CASKRTGVNEQFF	TGTGCCAGCAAAAGGACAGGGGTGAATGAGCAGTTCTTC
13	TRBJ1-1	-	TRBV4-1	few	CASGILPYTEAFF	TGCGCCAGCGGCATACTCCCTTATACTGAAGCTTTCTTT
18	TRBJ2-5	TRBD1	TRBV12-3/TRBV12-4	many	CASSLGDRGPPSGETQYF	TGTGCCAGCAGTTTAGGCGACAGGGGGCCACCCTCGGGGGAGACCCAGTACTTC
14	TRBJ1-1	-	TRBV12-3/TRBV12-4	-	CASSEGTFYTEAFF	TGTGCCAGCAGTGAGGGGACTTTTTACACTGAAGCTTTCTTT
16	TRBJ1-4	-	TRBV20-1	many	CSASSPLRSINEKLFF	TGCAGTGCTAGTAGTCCACTCAGGTCTATTAATGAAAAACTGTTTTTT
13	TRBJ1-5	-	TRBV6-4	many	CASSEGRGGPQHF	TGTGCCAGCAGTGAAGGCAGGGGAGGACCCCAGCATTTT
15	TRBJ2-1	TRBD1	TRBV2	many	CASSAGQGNYNEQFF	TGTGCCAGCAGTGCGGGACAGGGGAACTACAATGAGCAGTTCTTC
15	TRBJ1-2	TRBD1	TRBV12-3/TRBV12-4	-	CASTIPRTGGYGYTF	TGTGCCAGCACCATACCCAGGACAGGGGGCTATGGCTACACCTTC
14	TRBJ1-4	TRBD1	TRBV6-5	many	CASRRGWTNEKLFF	TGTGCCAGCCGCAGGGGGTGGACTAATGAAAAACTGTTTTTT
13	TRBJ2-7	-	TRBV6-5	many	CASSHRNSYEQYF	TGTGCCAGCAGTCACAGAAACTCCTACGAGCAGTACTTC
15	TRBJ2-7	-	TRBV10-3	many	CAISVRRTNSYEQYF	TGTGCCATCAGTGTACGCAGGACTAACTCCTACGAGCAGTACTTC
15	TRBJ2-3	TRBD1	TRBV12-3/TRBV12-4	-	CASSLEGQGADTQYF	TGTGCCAGCAGTCTAGAGGGACAGGGTGCAGATACGCAGTATTTT
16	TRBJ2-7	TRBD2	TRBV12-5	few	CASGSRRLSGGYEQYF	TGTGCTAGTGGTTCTCGTCGCCTTAGCGGGGGTTACGAGCAGTACTTC
16	TRBJ1-3	TRBD1	TRBV11-2	few	CASSRSDRVSGNTIYF	TGTGCCAGCAGCCGTTCGGACAGGGTCTCTGGAAACACCATATATTTT
13	TRBJ2-1	-	TRBV9	few	CASSVERYSEQFF	TGTGCCAGCAGCGTAGAACGGTATAGTGAGCAGTTCTTC
13	TRBJ2-2	-	TRBV5-6	-	CASSLMLGEELFF	TGTGCCAGCAGCTTGATGCTCGGCGAGGAGCTGTTTTTT
14	TRBJ1-3	-	TRBV11-2	few	CASSLATGGDTIYF	TGTGCCAGCAGCTTAGCCACAGGAGGGGACACCATATATTTT
13	TRBJ2-3	-	TRBV6-2/TRBV6-3	-	CASSLLQGATQYF	TGTGCCAGCAGCCTCCTGCAAGGGGCTACGCAGTATTTT
13	TRBJ2-7	-	TRBV24-1	-	CATSEGGTYEQYF	TGTGCCACCAGTGAGGGCGGAACCTACGAGCAGTACTTC
14	TRBJ2-7	-	TRBV6-5	many	CASSYITGTYEQYF	TGTGCCAGCAGTTACATCACAGGGACGTACGAGCAGTACTTC
17	TRBJ1-3	-	TRBV2	-	CASSEAGGVRPGNTIYF	TGTGCCAGCAGTGAAGCCGGGGGAGTGCGCCCTGGAAACACCATATATTTT
14	TRBJ1-1	-	TRBV20-1	many	CSATRGSSDTEAFF	TGCAGTGCTACCCGGGGATCATCGGACACTGAAGCTTTCTTT
14	TRBJ2-3	-	TRBV7-2	many	CASSRQTSADTQYF	TGTGCCAGCAGCCGACAGACTAGTGCAGATACGCAGTATTTT
11	TRBJ2-1	-	TRBV18	-	CASSPQGEQFF	TGTGCCAGCTCACCCCAGGGTGAGCAGTTCTTC
12	TRBJ2-5	-	TRBV20-1	many	CSAPDSQETQYF	TGCAGTGCTCCCGACAGTCAAGAGACCCAGTACTTC
17	TRBJ2-2	-	TRBV13	many	CASSQAGGRANTGELFF	TGTGCCAGCAGCCAGGCCGGTGGCAGGGCGAACACCGGGGAGCTGTTTTTT
17	TRBJ2-2	-	TRBV3-1	few	CASSQGWGPGSTGELFF	TGTGCCAGCAGCCAAGGATGGGGGCCGGGAAGCACCGGGGAGCTGTTTTTT
15	TRBJ2-1	TRBD1	TRBV14	many	CASSPRRQGFNEQFF	TGTGCCAGCAGCCCCCGGAGACAGGGGTTCAATGAGCAGTTCTTC
15	TRBJ2-1	-	TRBV20-1	many	CSAKGARIFYNEQFF	TGCAGTGCTAAAGGGGCGAGGATCTTCTACAATGAGCAGTTCTTC